The 15 T cell receptor beta chains below all came from one sample that was sequenced in a study of blood T cell repertoires in COVID-19 (dated by TCRdb to about 2020). Receptors were amplified or captured by the immunoSEQ multiplex PCR assay. This is the immuneACCESS table as TCRdb keeps it, with only in-frame sequences that have V and J called. A part of the clones is gone; compared with another copy, unresolved V genes explain less than half, and the rest is unexplained. The sample table shows about 180,000 clones, and 89% are seen once. Around 2.3% of the sample comes from the top ten. The material sequenced was PBMCs or T cells enriched from blood (not recorded which). The receptors were gathered from a woman between 40 and 55 years old with acute COVID-19.

Remarks on this clone: Other DNA sequences in this specimen translate into the identical CDR3. The chain employs TRBV18 and TRBJ2-3; 8 bases fit TRBD1. This CDR3 is built from 15 residues. Germline CDR1 is KGHSH and CDR2 is LQKENI. V trimming: 5 bases; J trimming: 3 bases; junction bases outside the gene matches: 7. The CDR3 spells CASSSGQGGTDTQYF. The CDR3 DNA reads as TGTGCCAGCTCATCAGGACAGGGAGGAACAGATACGCAGTATTTT.

The rearrangement uses TRBV11-2 and TRBJ2-3, with D possibly being TRBD1 (6 bases). Trimming removed 4 bases from V and 2 bases from J, with 10 bases in between. There are 14 residues in the CDR3. The germline CDR1 and CDR2 sequences are SGHAT and FQNNGV. CDR3 sequence: CASSSGQHTDTQYF. In DNA, the CDR3 is TGTGCCAGCAGCTCCGGACAGCACACAGATACGCAGTATTTT.

This clone is a singleton in its sample. The chain carries TRBV4-2 and TRBJ2-3; 11 bases are shared with TRBD2. The CDR3 spans 22 residues. Germline trimming cut 0 bases from V and 0 bases from J; bases unmatched to any gene: 17. CDR1 and CDR2 from the germline V gene are LGHNA and YNFKEQ. The CDR3 is CASSQDRFTSGSSLGSTDTQYF. The CDR3 DNA follows: TGTGCCAGCAGCCAAGATCGGTTTACTAGCGGGAGTTCACTGGGTAGCACAGATACGCAGTATTTT.

V gene TRBV18 combines with J gene TRBJ1-2; the match to TRBD1 covers 11 bases. The CDR3 is 14 amino acids. Unmatched junction bases numbered 1, after V lost 3 bases and J lost 4 bases. The germline gives CDR1 KGHSH, CDR2 LQKENI. The CDR3 nucleotides are TGTGCCAGCTCACCCGGGACAGGGGGCTATGGCTACACCTTC. The encoded protein is CASSPGTGGYGYTF.

The chain uses TRBV4-2 and TRBJ2-1; no clear D gene. With 0 bases removed from V and 8 bases from J, the gap between germline ends came to 8 bases. This CDR3 region has 13 residues. Germline CDR1 is LGHNA and CDR2 is YNFKEQ. The CDR3, as DNA: TGTGCCAGCAGCCAAGACGAGGTTCATGAGCAGTTCTTC. Translation gives CASSQDEVHEQFF.

This chain connects TRBV9 to TRBJ2-5, with D perhaps matching TRBD2 (6 bases). Germline lookup yields CDR1 SGDLS and CDR2 YYNGEE. V was trimmed by 0 bases and J by 3 bases, leaving 9 bases between them. This CDR3 comprises 14 residues. The CDR3 nucleotides read TGTGCCAGCAGCGTAGCTGGAGGGGAAGAGACCCAGTACTTC. Translating gives CASSVAGGEETQYF.

In DNA form, the CDR3 reads TGTGCCAGCAGTTCCAGGAGGGGGGACAGCTACGAGCAGTACTTC. It translates to CASSSRRGDSYEQYF. This chain links TRBV27 with TRBJ2-7; maybe TRBD1 (7 bases). Per the germline V gene, CDR1 is MNHEY and CDR2 is SMNVEV (reference sequence). With 4 bases removed from V and 3 bases from J, the gap between germline ends came to 16 bases. The CDR3 is made up of 15 amino acids.

This clone occurred once. This chain uses TRBV12-5 with TRBJ1-1, with D maybe TRBD1 (6 bases). Trimming took off 5 bases at V and 1 base at J, with 14 bases between the two ends. CDR3 length: 15 amino acids. Germline V lookup: CDR1 LGHNT, CDR2 FRNRAP. CDR3 nucleotides: TGTGCTAGTGGTAACCCGGGACACCCGAACACTGAAGCTTTCTTT. It codes for CASGNPGHPNTEAFF.

The genes are TRBV24-1 and TRBJ2-1, with 8 bases identical to TRBD2. Germline CDR1 is KGHDR and CDR2 is SFDVKD. The CDR3 length is 15 residues. V shed 3 bases, J shed 7 bases, and the junction held 7 bases outside the gene matches. CDR3 sequence (DNA): TGTGCCACCAGTGATGCCGCGGGAGGAACTAATGAGCAGTTCTTC. This codes for CATSDAAGGTNEQFF.

This rearrangement joins TRBV5-1 to TRBJ1-3; D is undetermined. Trimming removed 0 bases at V and 2 bases at J, with 21 bases between. The CDR3 has 19 amino acids. CDR1 and CDR2 (germline): SGHRS, YFSETQ. The chain's CDR3 is CASSLGFVVEGEAGNTIYF. Here the CDR3 DNA reads TGCGCCAGCAGCTTGGGGTTCGTGGTAGAGGGTGAGGCTGGAAACACCATATATTTT.

J is TRBJ2-1 and V is TRBV7-2; a possible D gene is TRBD2 (5 bases). With 4 bases removed from V and 1 base from J, the gap between germline ends came to 8 bases. CDR3 size: 14 residues. Germline V gene sequence: CDR1 SGHTA, CDR2 FQGNSA. This CDR3 is CASSSSGSYNEQFF. The CDR3 DNA reads as TGTGCCAGCAGCTCGAGCGGTTCCTACAATGAGCAGTTCTTC.

This rearrangement joins TRBV7-9 to TRBJ1-5, with a possible D match to TRBD1 (6 bases). The CDR3 sequence is 15 residues long. Per germline, CDR1 SEHNR and CDR2 FQNEAQ (reference sequence). V lost 1 base, J lost 3 bases, and 10 bases lay in between. CDR3 residues: CASSLGTDYNQPQHF. Here the CDR3 DNA reads TGTGCCAGCAGCTTAGGGACAGACTACAATCAGCCCCAGCATTTT.

The chain couples TRBV6-5 to TRBJ2-7; the D gene is possibly TRBD1 (5 bases). Per germline, CDR1 MNHEY and CDR2 SVGAGI. V shed 8 bases and J shed 0 bases, with 11 bases lying between them. The CDR3 covers 13 residues. CDR3 amino acids: CASVDGASYEQYF. The CDR3 coding sequence is TGTGCCAGCGTTGATGGGGCCTCCTACGAGCAGTACTTC.

The chain recombines TRBV5-1 with TRBJ1-1; D is ambiguous. The CDR3 covers 15 residues. Germline V gives CDR1 SGHRS, CDR2 YFSETQ. The V gene lost 0 bases and the J gene lost 4 bases, with 13 bases spanning the gap. The CDR3 is CASSLVEGEGTEAFF. CDR3 sequence (DNA): TGCGCCAGCAGCTTGGTTGAGGGAGAAGGCACTGAAGCTTTCTTT.

The V and J genes are TRBV3-1 (or the pseudogene TRBV3-2) and TRBJ2-1, with 8 bases that match TRBD1. Germline values: CDR1 LGHDT, CDR2 YNNKEL (reference sequence). V was pared by 1 base and J by 8 bases, with 4 bases of the junction left unmatched. The length of the CDR3 is 14 residues. The CDR3 DNA reads TGTGCCAGCAGCCAAGGGGGACAGGTGGATGAGCAGTTCTTC. It is translated as CASSQGGQVDEQFF.